The next 18 T cell receptor beta chains were all read from a single sample in a study of T cell responses to AZD1222 COVID-19 vaccine (dated by TCRdb to 2020 to 2023). The sample's time point label is to be understood as: baseline before first vaccination. The library was obtained by the immunoSEQ multiplex PCR assay. TCRdb provides this immuneACCESS table in a form limited to in-frame rearrangements. Some clones are lacking; in checked studies, under half of them reflect an unresolved V gene, and why the rest are absent is not known. Within this sample are roughly 96,000 clones, with roughly nine tenths of them counted one time only. The top ten hold roughly 1.7% of the sample. This specimen was peripheral blood, taken on day 0 of AZD1222 vaccination. The receptors here all came from an adult in good health.

This chain links TRBV6-6 with TRBJ2-1; 7 nucleotides align to TRBD2. V lost 6 bases to trimming and J lost 5 bases; unmatched junction nucleotides: 10. The CDR3 is made up of 15 amino acids. The germline CDR1 and CDR2 sequences are MNHNY and SVGAGI (reference sequence). The CDR3 bases are TGTGCCAGCAGGACGGGGGGTTACATGGACAATGAGCAGTTCTTC. Residues: CASRTGGYMDNEQFF.

The V call is TRBV2, the J call TRBJ2-7, with D tentatively TRBD2 (6 bases). V dropped 3 bases and J dropped 7 bases, with 16 bases sitting between them. CDR1 SNHLY and CDR2 FYNNEI come from the germline V gene. The CDR3 is 14 residues long. CDR3: CASSELRGLMEQYF. The CDR3 nucleotides are TGTGCCAGCAGTGAGTTGCGGGGCCTTATGGAGCAGTACTTC.

This chain joins TRBV2 and TRBJ2-7, with no clear D. Trimming shortened V by 6 bases and J by 5 bases, and 8 bases separated the two germline ends. The germline V gene encodes CDR1 SNHLY and CDR2 FYNNEI. The CDR3 contains 11 residues. CDR3 region: CASSRWDEQYF. In nucleotides, the CDR3 is TGTGCCAGCAGCCGCTGGGACGAGCAGTACTTC. The full variable domain, with the rest looked up from reference TRBV2 and TRBJ2-7, is EPEVTQTPSHQVTQMGQEVILRCVPISNHLYFYWYRQILGQKVEFLVSFYNNEISEKSEIFDDQFSVERPDGSNFTLKIRSTKLEDSAMYFCASSRWDEQYFGPGTRLTVT.

CDR3 nucleotide sequence: TGTGCCAGCAGTTTGTGGCTCCACGAGCAGTACTTC. The encoded protein is CASSLWLHEQYF. This chain links TRBV12-3 or TRBV12-4 with TRBJ2-7; D remains ambiguous. V was cut by 3 bases and J by 5 bases, with 8 bases left in between. CDR3 length: 12 residues.

The rearrangement uses TRBV7-3 and TRBJ1-1; no clear D. This CDR3 is built from 14 residues. The germline V gene has CDR1 SGHTA and CDR2 FQGTGA. V lost 1 base and J 0 bases, leaving 6 bases between the germline ends. As DNA, the CDR3 is TGTGCCAGCAGCTTAATTCGGGTGAACACTGAAGCTTTCTTT. It yields the protein CASSLIRVNTEAFF.

The chain links TRBV6-5 to TRBJ2-7; no clear D. The CDR3 has 14 amino acids. V was clipped by 6 bases and J by 3 bases, with 15 bases between them. Germline V gives CDR1 MNHEY, CDR2 SVGAGI. CDR3 sequence: CASSRHLSNYEQYF. The CDR3 DNA reads as TGTGCCAGCAGCAGGCACCTCTCCAACTACGAGCAGTACTTC.

V gene TRBV7-6 combines with J gene TRBJ1-5; the D gene is possibly TRBD1 (6 bases). The CDR3 contains 15 residues. Deletions cut 1 base from V and 3 bases from J, with 10 bases between. The germline V gene encodes CDR1 SGHVS and CDR2 FNYEAQ. This chain's CDR3 is CASSLEQGFNQPQHF. As DNA, the CDR3 is TGTGCCAGCAGCTTAGAACAGGGATTCAATCAGCCCCAGCATTTT.

The chain is built from TRBV7-8 and TRBJ1-1; weak D call: TRBD1 (6 bases). Germline V gene data show CDR1 as SGHVS and CDR2 as FQNEAQ. Trimming removed 1 base at V and 0 bases at J, with 9 bases between. The CDR3 is 15 residues long. The CDR3: CASSLDGTLNTEAFF. The CDR3 region has the DNA TGTGCCAGCAGCTTAGACGGGACATTGAACACTGAAGCTTTCTTT.

The chain recombines TRBV6-2 or TRBV6-3 with TRBJ1-4, with D possibly TRBD1 on 6 matching bases. V was cut by 4 bases and J by 0 bases, with 12 bases left in between. This CDR3 spans 16 amino acids. CDR1 and CDR2 from the germline V gene are MNHEY and SVGEGT. CDR3 residues: CASSSGTPSTNEKLFF. In DNA, the CDR3 is TGTGCCAGCAGTTCCGGGACACCCTCAACTAATGAAAAACTGTTTTTT.

A single count supports this clone. V is TRBV27 and J is TRBJ2-3; 9 positions agree with TRBD2. Germline V CDR1 and CDR2: MNHEY, SMNVEV (reference sequence). This CDR3 has 16 amino acids. J lost 2 bases, V lost 2 bases, and 5 bases had no gene match. In nucleotides, the CDR3 is TGTGCCAGCAGTTTAGAGCGGGGGGAATTCACAGATACGCAGTATTTT. Residues: CASSLERGEFTDTQYF.

The chain uses TRBV28 and TRBJ2-1, with unresolved D. V lost 3 bases and J 0 bases, leaving 12 bases between the germline ends. Germline CDR1 and CDR2: MDHEN and SYDVKM. This CDR3 spans 16 amino acids. CDR3 amino acids: CASSLFPDGSYNEQFF. In nucleotides, the CDR3 is TGTGCCAGCAGTTTGTTTCCCGATGGCTCCTACAATGAGCAGTTCTTC.

The chain joins TRBV27 to TRBJ1-5; D gene uncertain. CDR1 is MNHEY, CDR2 SMNVEV, per germline (reference sequence). This CDR3 is 14 amino acids long. V lost 1 base, J lost 4 bases, and 8 bases lay in between. CDR3 region: CASSLFGKNQPQHF. CDR3 sequence (DNA): TGTGCCAGCAGTTTATTTGGGAAGAATCAGCCCCAGCATTTT.

The chain recombines TRBV30 with TRBJ2-1; 8 bases map to TRBD1. This CDR3 comprises 13 residues. Unmatched junction bases numbered 9, after V lost 5 bases and J lost 9 bases. Germline V gene data show CDR1 as GTSNPN and CDR2 as SVGIG (reference sequence). The CDR3, as DNA: TGTGCCTGGCAAGGACAGGGTGGGTCTGAGCAGTTCTTC. This gives the protein CAWQGQGGSEQFF.

The CDR3, as DNA: TGTGCCAGCAGCTACTTTCCAGGGGCTCAAGAGACCCAGTACTTC. This encodes CASSYFPGAQETQYF. This chain joins TRBV7-6 and TRBJ2-5; D is perhaps TRBD1 (6 bases). Germline loops: CDR1 SGHVS, CDR2 FNYEAQ. This CDR3 contains 15 residues. The V end lost 4 bases, the J end lost 2 bases, and 14 bases lay between the germline ends.

The gene calls are TRBV19 and TRBJ2-5; 8 nucleotides match TRBD2. V shed 5 bases, J shed 5 bases, and the junction held 10 bases outside the gene matches. Per the germline V gene, CDR1 is LNHDA and CDR2 is SQIVND (reference sequence). The CDR3 is 15 residues long. The CDR3 spells CASSRPGGARETQYF. CDR3 bases: TGTGCCAGTAGTCGACCGGGGGGGGCCAGGGAGACCCAGTACTTC.

The V gene is TRBV12-5, the J gene TRBJ2-7, with 10 bases identical to TRBD1. Looked up from germline, CDR1 is LGHNT and CDR2 is FRNRAP. J gave up 6 bases and V 5 bases, and 7 bases lay outside the gene matches. The CDR3 covers 14 residues. CDR3 protein: CASGPGTGVSEQYF. The CDR3 DNA reads as TGTGCTAGTGGTCCCGGGACAGGGGTTTCCGAGCAGTACTTC.

This clone was seen a single time. The chain is built from TRBV5-6 and TRBJ1-2, with a tentative D call TRBD1 (5 bases). Per the germline V gene, CDR1 is SGHDT and CDR2 is YYEEEE. This CDR3 has 15 residues. The V end lost 3 bases, the J end lost 2 bases, and 14 bases lay between the germline ends. Here the CDR3 DNA reads TGTGCCAGCAGCTCCGGGGCCGAAGTAAACTATGGCTACACCTTC. Translating it yields CASSSGAEVNYGYTF.

This chain links TRBV2 with TRBJ1-2; maybe TRBD1 (6 bases). Per germline, CDR1 SNHLY and CDR2 FYNNEI. Trimming took off 7 bases at V and 5 bases at J, with 20 bases between the two ends. The CDR3 sequence is 15 residues long. DNA for the CDR3: TGTGCCAGCACCCAGGGGTACCGGGTACGATATGGCTACACCTTC. It is translated as CASTQGYRVRYGYTF. Looking up the rest from reference TRBV2 and TRBJ1-2 gives the full variable domain: EPEVTQTPSHQVTQMGQEVILRCVPISNHLYFYWYRQILGQKVEFLVSFYNNEISEKSEIFDDQFSVERPDGSNFTLKIRSTKLEDSAMYFCASTQGYRVRYGYTFGSGTRLTVV.